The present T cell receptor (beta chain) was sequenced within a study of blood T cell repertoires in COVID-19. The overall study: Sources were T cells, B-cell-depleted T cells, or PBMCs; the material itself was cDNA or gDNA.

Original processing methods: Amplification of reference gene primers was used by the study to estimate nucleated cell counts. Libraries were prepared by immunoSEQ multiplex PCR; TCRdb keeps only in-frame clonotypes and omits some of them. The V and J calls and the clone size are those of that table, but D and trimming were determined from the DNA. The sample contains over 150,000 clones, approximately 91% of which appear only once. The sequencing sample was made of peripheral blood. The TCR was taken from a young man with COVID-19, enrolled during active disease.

The CDR3 DNA reads as TGTGCCAGCTCACCACGGGGGCCAACGTACTACGAGCAGTACTTC. Translation gives CASSPRGPTYYEQYF. The rearrangement links TRBV18 to TRBJ2-7; D is perhaps TRBD1 (6 bases). V was trimmed by 1 base and J by 3 bases, leaving 13 bases between them. Germline CDR1 reads KGHSH; CDR2 reads LQKENI. The CDR3 consists of 15 residues.